This T cell receptor beta chain was sequenced for a study of cytomegalovirus exposure and HLA in healthy donors (dated by TCRdb to the late 2010s). Looking at the study overall: In an earlier analysis of around 540 of the donors, 276 Gb of sequence data and 90 million to 120 million unique TCR beta sequences from roughly 200 million T cells were reported. Alongside the repertoire data, information on donor age, sex, ethnicity and CMV serostatus was compiled. Four or five DR-DQ haplotypes were handled as single units for association and clustering because linkage in the cohort was strong. HLA typing covered class I and class II loci at four-digit resolution. A later genetic analysis used genome-wide SNP genotypes for about 60% of the roughly 700 donors, treating that subset as a discovery cohort. Among 300 to 450 genotyped donors of the cohort, an average of around 240,000 unique TCR beta nucleotide sequences were sequenced per donor, roughly 18% of them non-productive. All discovery cohort repertoires had been generated on a single sequencing platform. A separate validation cohort of some 130 different subjects was used in addition to the roughly 640-subject first cohort. The T cell repertoires of under 700 subjects were profiled by immunosequencing and related to cytomegalovirus serostatus. Typing coverage varied by locus: roughly 620-640 donors for A, B, C, DRB1 and DQB1; roughly 520 for DQA1; over 600 for DPA1; around 490 for DPB1. Of the roughly 400 genotyped donors, 65% to 90% were placed in the genetic ancestry cluster associated with self-reported Caucasian donors. To decide whether each TCR beta V gene segment behaved as functional or pseudogenic, an earlier analysis of over 500 of the donors relied on high-throughput TCR beta sequencing. An early release that covered some 640 HLA-typed donors contained around 300 gigabases of sequencing data and 70 million to 100 million unique TCR sequences. High-throughput TCR immunosequencing, statistical association of individual TCRs with disease status, and machine learning were combined to predict cytomegalovirus infection status. The study aimed to test whether cataloging public T cell receptors could reveal signatures of past pathogen exposure. Rather than drawing on any new phenotypic data, the later analysis identified candidate immune exposures from TCR beta sequences and the way those sequences occurred across donors. A later analysis re-examined previously published TCR beta repertoires from roughly 720 donors and added high-resolution HLA genotyping to investigate patterns of TCR occurrence.

Points the paper makes about the study in general: In vitro tests confirmed that a few of the cytomegalovirus-associated TCR beta chains recognize cytomegalovirus antigens. In a later analysis, HLA-associated TCR beta chains were found to be more clonally expanded and to have lower generation probabilities than equally common non-associated chains. The authors suggested that the approach could potentially be generalized to other disease states and immunological phenotypes. Most TCR sequences were seen in very few donors, while some public TCRs were found in many individuals. Immune exposure information for the cohort was limited to CMV serostatus. Broadly in line with IMGT annotations, most TCR beta V segments showed up in productive rearrangements about 87% or about 30% of the time in an earlier analysis of roughly 590 of the donors. The cohort was sequenced for TCR beta chains only, and without alpha or paired-chain data the features that could be detected were limited. In the study, approximately 160 TCR beta chains were listed as associated with cytomegalovirus. Compared with the 666-donor mean, donors in an Asian-associated ancestry cluster had fewer N-insertions in productive TCRs, according to a later genetic analysis. The sequencing pipeline was judged likely to have produced a cluster of highly shared sequence variants as a technical artifact. Assigning TCR associations to individual alleles was difficult when HLA alleles, especially DR and DQ, strongly co-occurred. A further reported finding was that TCR beta sequences accurately predicted the HLA-A and HLA-B alleles for most subjects in the first cohort. Cytomegalovirus status was reported to be diagnosed by the classifier with high specificity and sensitivity in both the original and validation cohorts. According to a later analysis, most CMV-associated TCR beta chains appeared to be HLA-restricted, and the HLA associations seemed to be driven largely by CMV exposure. Because some donors lacked HLA typing at each locus, the association tests relied only on the typed subset. V-gene and J-gene trimming of TCR beta chains was associated with a missense DCLRE1C variant in a later genetic analysis, and the association was replicated in an independent cohort. At a false discovery rate of 0.05, a later analysis linked around 17,000 TCR beta sequences to specific HLA alleles. The presence/absence analyses assumed that sequencing depth was roughly uniform across donors, and that assumption may not be true. A later analysis found that TCR association rates varied across HLA loci, with DRB1 alleles showing the most associated TCRs and HLA-C alleles the fewest. Correlated functional status among segregating V segments might be attributable to linkage disequilibrium, but an unknown experimental factor could not be ruled out. Because counts were too low, around 17 rarely observed V segments, including chromosome 9 orphons, were left out of the earlier analysis of about 620 of the donors. A later analysis reported that several top co-occurrence clusters appeared linked to parvovirus B19, influenza, CMV and Epstein-Barr virus.

This clone has a handful of counts. Its antigen specificity is not known. No base quality values were provided; no much bigger clone lies one nucleotide off. Libraries were made using the immunoSEQ multiplex PCR assay. For the multiplex PCR, a mixture combining 60 forward primers for TCR Vbeta segments and 13 reverse primers for TCR Jbeta segments was used. Amplification of the CDR3 region of rearranged TCR beta genes was performed with a multiplex PCR assay on genomic DNA. The Illumina HiSeq System was used to sequence the amplified TCR beta libraries as 87-base-pair reads. In the original analysis: In a later analysis, some 80 million unique TCR beta chains were counted across the approximately 640 repertoires, and about 10 million of these chains were shared by at least two donors. Raw reads were error-corrected and collapsed into unique sequences with a nearest-neighbor algorithm that merged closely related sequences to remove PCR and sequencing errors. Alignment of CDR3 sequences to IMGT reference sequences was used to assign V, D and J gene segments. Each retained sequence needed at least a six-nucleotide match to both a V gene segment and a J gene segment. A rearrangement counted as productive if the CDR3 had no stop codons and remained in frame with V and J, and every other rearrangement counted as non-productive. Following IMGT convention, CDR3 was defined as the stretch from the second conserved V-encoded cysteine to the conserved J-encoded phenylalanine. The earlier analysis of about 620 of the donors excluded sequences that lacked an unambiguous match to a single V gene segment. In an earlier analysis of several hundred of the donors, V segments were called functional above 56.7% productive rearrangements and were called segregating when the between-donor standard deviation exceeded 5%. A statistical classification framework was built for diagnosing cytomegalovirus status from the catalog of TCR beta chain sequences. A later analysis assigned V and J genes by comparing TCR nucleotide sequences with IMGT/GENE-DB human TR gene sequences. A later analysis assigned CDR3 sequences and most-parsimonious VDJ recombination scenarios with the TCRdist pipeline. In a later analysis, each TCR beta chain was defined by its CDR3 amino acid sequence together with its V-gene family, and reads without a unique V-gene family were excluded. To address suspected cross-contamination and a sequencing artifact, a later analysis removed around 590 highly shared, low-generation-probability nucleotide sequences. A later analysis calculated a clonal expansion index for each public chain from normalized within-repertoire ranks of inferred template counts. In a later analysis, generation probabilities were computed using a VDJ recombination model fitted to out-of-frame rearrangements, and the results were checked against IGoR. In a later analysis, TCR-TCR, TCR-HLA and TCR-CMV co-occurrence was scored with hypergeometric tests, and a repertoire-size bias correction was applied to TCR pairs. In a later analysis, false discovery rates were estimated by permuting HLA or CMV assignments 20 times. In a later analysis, co-occurring TCRs were grouped using DBSCAN, and TCRdist sequence similarity was added for clustering within HLA-allele-positive subsets. Co-occurrence clustering excluded repertoires with fewer than 30,000 or more than 120,000 public chains, plus five with anomalous nucleotide sharing. TCRdb limited this immuneACCESS table to in-frame rearrangements with V and J called. A share of clones is missing; checked studies link under half to unresolved V genes, and the rest is unexplained. That table is the source of V, J and clone size, and D and trimming were worked out from the DNA. The sample includes 100,000 to 150,000 clones, with 8% to 11% observed a single time. The ten most abundant clones make up about 4.6% of the sample.

The cohort was made up of 650 to 700 healthy bone marrow donors. At the time of sampling, every cohort member was nominally healthy, though immune exposures that went unrecorded were likely present. The donor was CMV seropositive and belonged to the group of more than 250 seropositive cohort members. A peripheral blood sample was provided by each donor, and peripheral blood mononuclear cells were used for TCR beta sequencing. Genomic DNA was extracted from the blood cell samples with the Qiagen DNeasy Blood Extraction Kit. The TCR sequence derives from a woman aged 18 to 35 in good health and CMV-seropositive. The sequencing input was PBMCs.

The CDR3 amino acid sequence is: CASSSVPGTGNTEAFF. The DNA reads as follows: TGTGCCAGCAGCTCGGTCCCCGGGACAGGGAACACTGAAGCTTTCTTT. The rearranged chain carries TRBV7-8 and TRBJ1-1, and TRBD1 aligns with 8 junction nucleotides. Compared with germline, V lacks 4 bases and J lacks 1 base; bases without a gene match: 8. From a lookup of the germline V gene, CDR1 and CDR2 are SGHVS and FQNEAQ. Taken from cysteine to phenylalanine, the CDR3 has 16 residues. Here the CDR3 DNA is all that survives: 48 bases in frame from base 1.